What follows describes a single TCR beta chain. The sample comes from a study of T cell changes during pregnancy in multiple sclerosis. The CDR3 consists of 15 residues. V shed 1 base and J shed 2 bases, with 12 bases lying between them. Germline CDR1 reads MNHNS; CDR2 reads SASEGT. Using immunoSEQ multiplex PCR, the repertoire was profiled, and TCRdb retains in-frame clones only, with some absent. In the table there are roughly 120,000 clones, roughly 92% of which are singletons. The rearrangement links TRBV6-1 to TRBJ2-7; D is uncertain. Here the sequenced sample was peripheral blood, taken in the third trimester of pregnancy. This TCR was recovered from a female donor with multiple sclerosis, enrolled in a pregnancy study. The chain's CDR3 is CASSEVLGSPYEQYF. The CDR3 region has the DNA TGTGCCAGCAGTGAAGTGTTGGGCAGCCCCTACGAGCAGTACTTC.